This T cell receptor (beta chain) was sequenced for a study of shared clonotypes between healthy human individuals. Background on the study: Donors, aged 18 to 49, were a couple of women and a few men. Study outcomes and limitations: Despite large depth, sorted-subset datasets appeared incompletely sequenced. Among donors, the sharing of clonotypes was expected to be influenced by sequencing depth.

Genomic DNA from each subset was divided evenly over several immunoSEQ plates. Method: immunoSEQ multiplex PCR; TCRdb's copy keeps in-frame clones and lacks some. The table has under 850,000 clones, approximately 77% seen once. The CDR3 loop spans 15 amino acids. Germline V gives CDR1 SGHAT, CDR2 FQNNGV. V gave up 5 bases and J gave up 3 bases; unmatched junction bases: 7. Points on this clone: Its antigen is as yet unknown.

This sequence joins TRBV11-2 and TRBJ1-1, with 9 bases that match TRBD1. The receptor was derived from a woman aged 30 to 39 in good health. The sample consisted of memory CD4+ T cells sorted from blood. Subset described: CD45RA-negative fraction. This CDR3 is CASSANRGRYTEAFF. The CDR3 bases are TGTGCCAGCAGCGCTAACAGGGGGCGGTACACTGAAGCTTTCTTT.